What follows is one TCR beta chain and its context. The clone's antigen remains unknown. Per-base qualities were not stored, and no clone one base away is much larger. Library preparation employed 5' RACE. Sequencing instrument: Illumina HiSeq 2500. A second PCR of roughly 6 to 12 cycles was run with a J-beta primer mix and a sample-barcoded 5' primer. Each TCR beta cDNA molecule received a unique molecular identifier from a template-switch 5' adaptor carrying 12 random nucleotides. At least 2.5 million CDR3-containing paired-end reads were obtained from each sample. First-strand cDNA was synthesized from all RNA with the Mint cDNA synthesis kit, primed by a TRBC-specific oligonucleotide. After uracil-DNA glycosylase treatment, a first 18-cycle PCR used universal primers M1SS and BC2_uni_R on all cDNA. On the authors' methods: Each sample was normalized by randomly selecting 1 million high-quality reads, each carrying a distinct molecular identifier. Reads sharing molecular identifiers were discarded rather than binned into consensus sequences. MiTCR, with a Q25 quality threshold and the strictest error-elimination algorithm, was used for CDR3 identification, clonotype clustering and error correction. A nonparametric unseen species model with Euler transformation was used to estimate lower-bound total TCR beta diversity. TCRdb reanalyzed the raw reads on its own, using fastp at Q25 for trimming and MiXCR for clone calling, and kept in-frame beta chains. Each CDR3 protein gets just one entry, which takes the most common genes and DNA from the rows behind it. TCRdb assigned the V and J calls; the authors' analysis was not used. For this sample there are 1.5 million to 1.8 million distinct CDR3 sequences; approximately 39% appear just once. The ten top clones hold about 4.1% of the sample.

Systemically healthy Caucasian individuals from Russia, over 30 in total and aged roughly 6 to 100 years, were included as donors. Around 9.7 milliliters of peripheral blood were collected from each donor into EDTA-treated Vacutainer tubes. PBMCs were isolated by Ficoll-Paque density-gradient centrifugation, with at least 6.5 million obtained per sample. Total RNA was extracted from PBMCs with Trizol reagent, with at least 6 micrograms obtained per sample. The percentages of naive CD45RAhigh/CD27high T cells were determined by flow cytometry on a PBMC aliquot from every donor. The data originate from a study of blood T cells in healthy people across ages (dated by TCRdb to 2013 to 2016). The study in broad terms: Template switching captured roughly one uniquely barcoded TCR beta cDNA molecule per two T cells in model experiments. Using deep sequencing normalized with unique cDNA molecular identifiers, the study measured how TCR beta repertoire diversity changes with age. Donors were grouped into four age groups: young (average approximately 16 years), middle-aged (about 40), aged (around 56) and long-lived (about 82). To avoid experimental bias, donors of different ages were randomly spread across the sequencing lanes. Two additional independent replicas of 1 million unique cDNA reads from the same blood draw were analyzed for two donors (one aged 18 to 30 and one aged 80 or older). Findings and caveats that apply to the study as a whole: Observed TCR beta diversity correlated strongly with the percentage of naive T cells measured by flow cytometry. Compared with the aged group, more naive CD4+ T cells, fewer expanded clones and increased TCR diversity were shown by the long-lived group, suggesting age selection. Bulk unsorted PBMC profiling prevented conclusive comparison of naive and antigen-experienced compartments. Estimates of total diversity from one million sequenced T cells were regarded as lower bounds and underestimates. The CMV infection status of donors was not known, potentially confounding age-related changes in expanded clonotypes. As age increased, observed TCR beta diversity per million T cells dropped in a roughly linear way, and a significant reduction was already evident by age about 40.

The CDR3 has 13 amino acids, counting the end cysteine and phenylalanine. Kept here is only the CDR3 DNA, which spans 39 bases and is read in frame from base 1. CDR1 and CDR2, per the germline V gene (reference sequence), are DFQATT and SNEGSKA. From V the trimming removes 7 bases and from J it removes 2 bases, while the gene matches leave 8 bases of the junction unaccounted for. The V and J segments used are TRBV20-1 and TRBJ2-7; 7 of the junction bases match TRBD1. The sequenced sample consisted of blood. This TCR derives from a woman younger than 30 in good health. The DNA is as follows: TGCAGTGTCCGGTCGGGACAGCCCTACGAGCAGTACTTC. Its coded protein is CSVRSGQPYEQYF.